This TCR beta chain was found in a study of blood T cell repertoires in COVID-19. This CDR3 spans 13 amino acids. Germline CDR1 is SGHTA and CDR2 is FQGTGA. Deletions cut 5 bases from V and 5 bases from J, with 10 bases between. Profiling relied on immunoSEQ multiplex PCR, and the TCRdb table lists in-frame clones only, not all of them. Of around 100,000 clones listed, approximately 83% are singletons. The sequence came from a woman in her 70s with acute or convalescent COVID-19. Sequenced material: peripheral blood. The chain employs TRBV7-3 and TRBJ2-1, with D possibly being TRBD2 (5 bases). The CDR3 loop is CASSLGLNNEQFF. CDR3 nucleotide sequence: TGTGCCAGCAGCCTCGGACTGAACAATGAGCAGTTCTTC.